A selection of T cell receptor beta chains follows, all from one sample in a study of T cell responses to AZD1222 COVID-19 vaccine. Profiled with immunoSEQ multiplex PCR; TCRdb holds only in-frame clones, not every one. Of nearly 110,000 clones in the sample, around 90% were seen once. The source was peripheral blood, collected 28 days after the second AZD1222 dose. The receptor source for this set is an adult who received the AZD1222 COVID-19 vaccine. The CDR3 runs from the conserved cysteine through the conserved F or W. Each record gives: clone size, V gene, D gene, J gene, CDR3 DNA, CDR3 protein. D genes are given only for firm matches. The size of a clone is reported for some rows only, either as once, few or many, or as a class for expanded clones.

clone size: -; V gene: TRBV7-2; D gene: -; J gene: TRBJ1-1; CDR3 DNA: TGTGCCAGCAGCGTATCCTCGGGGAACACTGAAGCTTTCTTT; CDR3 protein: CASSVSSGNTEAFF
clone size: few; V gene: TRBV6-4; D gene: TRBD2; J gene: TRBJ2-3; CDR3 DNA: TGTGCCAGCAGTGACGAGGCGGGGGGAAACACAGATACGCAGTATTTT; CDR3 protein: CASSDEAGGNTDTQYF
clone size: -; V gene: TRBV10-1; D gene: -; J gene: TRBJ2-3; CDR3 DNA: TGCGCCAGCACTACTAGAGGGATGGGTTATACGCAGTATTTT; CDR3 protein: CASTTRGMGYTQYF
clone size: -; V gene: TRBV28; D gene: -; J gene: TRBJ1-2; CDR3 DNA: TGTGCCAGCAGGATTGACACCTTCGGCTACACCTTC; CDR3 protein: CASRIDTFGYTF
clone size: few; V gene: TRBV6-5; D gene: -; J gene: TRBJ2-3; CDR3 DNA: TGTGCCAGCAGTTCTATAGATACGCAGTATTTT; CDR3 protein: CASSSIDTQYF
clone size: -; V gene: TRBV24-1; D gene: -; J gene: TRBJ2-2; CDR3 DNA: TGTGCCACCAGTGAACTCCGACTTACATCAGGCGGGGAGCTGTTTTTT; CDR3 protein: CATSELRLTSGGELFF
clone size: -; V gene: TRBV6-5; D gene: TRBD2; J gene: TRBJ2-5; CDR3 DNA: TGTGCCAGCGGAGGCGGGGGGGCGGAGACCCAGTACTTC; CDR3 protein: CASGGGGAETQYF
clone size: -; V gene: TRBV7-2; D gene: -; J gene: TRBJ1-5; CDR3 DNA: TGTGCCAGCAGCTCGGACAGTGGCAATCAGCCCCAGCATTTT; CDR3 protein: CASSSDSGNQPQHF
clone size: -; V gene: TRBV6-4; D gene: TRBD1; J gene: TRBJ2-3; CDR3 DNA: TGTGCCAGCAGTGACTCGACAGGGGGCGCGGATACGCAGTATTTT; CDR3 protein: CASSDSTGGADTQYF
clone size: once; V gene: TRBV28; D gene: -; J gene: TRBJ2-7; CDR3 DNA: TGTGCCAGCAGCACGCTGACCGGCGAGCAGTACTTC; CDR3 protein: CASSTLTGEQYF
clone size: once; V gene: TRBV18; D gene: -; J gene: TRBJ1-5; CDR3 DNA: TGTGCCAGCTCACAAGGCCGGGACGGGAATCAGCCCCAGCATTTT; CDR3 protein: CASSQGRDGNQPQHF
clone size: -; V gene: TRBV21-1; D gene: -; J gene: TRBJ2-1; CDR3 DNA: TGTGCCAGCAACTACCCCCGACAGGGAACCTACAATGAGCAGTTCTTC; CDR3 protein: CASNYPRQGTYNEQFF
clone size: -; V gene: TRBV9; D gene: TRBD2; J gene: TRBJ2-3; CDR3 DNA: TGTGCCAGCAGCGTCTCTGCGCGGGGGGGCACAGATACGCAGTATTTT; CDR3 protein: CASSVSARGGTDTQYF
clone size: -; V gene: TRBV5-1; D gene: -; J gene: TRBJ1-6; CDR3 DNA: TGCGCCAGCAGCTCATCAGGGTCCTATTCACCCCTCCACTTT; CDR3 protein: CASSSSGSYSPLHF
clone size: -; V gene: TRBV19; D gene: TRBD1; J gene: TRBJ1-5; CDR3 DNA: TGTGCCAGTAGTATCGCGGGGGGACAGGATAGCAATCAGCCCCAGCATTTT; CDR3 protein: CASSIAGGQDSNQPQHF
clone size: once; V gene: TRBV2; D gene: TRBD1; J gene: TRBJ1-5; CDR3 DNA: TGTGCCAGCAAGATAGACAGGGTGAACAATCAGCCCCAGCATTTT; CDR3 protein: CASKIDRVNNQPQHF
clone size: -; V gene: TRBV7-9; D gene: -; J gene: TRBJ1-6; CDR3 DNA: TGTGCCAGCAGCTTTACCGGGACCGATAATTCACCCCTCCACTTT; CDR3 protein: CASSFTGTDNSPLHF
clone size: few; V gene: TRBV7-9; D gene: -; J gene: TRBJ1-2; CDR3 DNA: TGTGCCAGCAGCTTTGAGGGGCAGGGTAAGGACTATGGCTACACCTTC; CDR3 protein: CASSFEGQGKDYGYTF
clone size: -; V gene: TRBV11-2; D gene: TRBD1; J gene: TRBJ1-6; CDR3 DNA: TGTGCCAGCAGCTGGAGGGGAGTGACAGGGAACAATTCACCCCTCCACTTT; CDR3 protein: CASSWRGVTGNNSPLHF
clone size: -; V gene: TRBV18; D gene: -; J gene: TRBJ1-1; CDR3 DNA: TGTGCCAGCTCACCACCGCATGGGGCCTCTGGGACTGAAGCTTTCTTT; CDR3 protein: CASSPPHGASGTEAFF
clone size: -; V gene: TRBV5-6; D gene: -; J gene: TRBJ1-4; CDR3 DNA: TGTGCCAGCAGGTCTAGGGGGGCAGAAAAACTGTTTTTT; CDR3 protein: CASRSRGAEKLFF
clone size: -; V gene: TRBV15; D gene: -; J gene: TRBJ1-5; CDR3 DNA: TGTGCCACCAGCAGATGGACAGACTATAGCAATCAGCCCCAGCATTTT; CDR3 protein: CATSRWTDYSNQPQHF
clone size: -; V gene: TRBV11-3; D gene: TRBD2; J gene: TRBJ2-3; CDR3 DNA: TGTGCCAGCAGCTTAAGGTCTAGCGGGGGGGATACGCAGTATTTT; CDR3 protein: CASSLRSSGGDTQYF
clone size: -; V gene: TRBV7-9; D gene: TRBD2; J gene: TRBJ2-7; CDR3 DNA: TGTGCCAGCAGCCCTACTGGGCTAGCGGGGAAAGGCGAGCAGTACTTC; CDR3 protein: CASSPTGLAGKGEQYF
clone size: -; V gene: TRBV10-3; D gene: TRBD2; J gene: TRBJ2-5; CDR3 DNA: TGTGCCATCGGATCACTAGCGACGGGAGGAGAGACCCAGTACTTC; CDR3 protein: CAIGSLATGGETQYF
clone size: once; V gene: TRBV4-3; D gene: -; J gene: TRBJ2-5; CDR3 DNA: TGCGCCAGCAGCCAGGAATCTAGGACCCAAGAGACCCAGTACTTC; CDR3 protein: CASSQESRTQETQYF
clone size: -; V gene: TRBV7-8; D gene: TRBD1; J gene: TRBJ1-4; CDR3 DNA: TGTGCCAGCAGCTTTAGCCAGGGGGACGACTATGCAACTAATGAAAAACTGTTTTTT; CDR3 protein: CASSFSQGDDYATNEKLFF
clone size: few; V gene: TRBV7-6; D gene: -; J gene: TRBJ2-3; CDR3 DNA: TGTGCCAGCAGCTCCGGAGTGGGCCGAGGGACAGATACGCAGTATTTT; CDR3 protein: CASSSGVGRGTDTQYF
clone size: few; V gene: TRBV9; D gene: -; J gene: TRBJ1-4; CDR3 DNA: TGTGCCAGCAGCGTAGATGCGGGGCAGGATGAAAAACTGTTTTTT; CDR3 protein: CASSVDAGQDEKLFF
clone size: -; V gene: TRBV19; D gene: -; J gene: TRBJ2-2; CDR3 DNA: TGTGCCACCAACCCCTTACGTGGGAACACCGGGGAGCTGTTTTTT; CDR3 protein: CATNPLRGNTGELFF
clone size: -; V gene: TRBV7-9; D gene: TRBD1; J gene: TRBJ2-5; CDR3 DNA: TGTGCCAGCAGCTCCCACCCGACAGGGTTGGGAGTTGAGACCCAGTACTTC; CDR3 protein: CASSSHPTGLGVETQYF
clone size: -; V gene: TRBV4-1; D gene: TRBD1; J gene: TRBJ2-5; CDR3 DNA: TGCGCCAGCAGCCAAGAGCCGGACAGGGGGGAGACCCAGTACTTC; CDR3 protein: CASSQEPDRGETQYF
clone size: -; V gene: TRBV5-1; D gene: -; J gene: TRBJ2-2; CDR3 DNA: TGCGCCAGCGTTCCGACTGCTGGTGCGAACACCGGGGAGCTGTTTTTT; CDR3 protein: CASVPTAGANTGELFF
clone size: few; V gene: TRBV14; D gene: -; J gene: TRBJ1-6; CDR3 DNA: TGTGCCAGCAGCCCGCTGGGGGTGCGTTCACCCCTCCACTTT; CDR3 protein: CASSPLGVRSPLHF
clone size: -; V gene: TRBV27; D gene: TRBD1; J gene: TRBJ1-5; CDR3 DNA: TGTGCCAGCAGTCCCGAACAGGGGTACGGGCCGCCCCAGCATTTT; CDR3 protein: CASSPEQGYGPPQHF
clone size: -; V gene: TRBV5-1; D gene: -; J gene: TRBJ2-2; CDR3 DNA: TGCGCCAGCAGCTCCAGAGACACCGGGGAGCTGTTTTTT; CDR3 protein: CASSSRDTGELFF
clone size: -; V gene: TRBV3-1/TRBV3-2; D gene: -; J gene: TRBJ1-1; CDR3 DNA: TGTGCCAGCCAACGAACAGCCACGGAAAACACTGAAGCTTTCTTT; CDR3 protein: CASQRTATENTEAFF
clone size: -; V gene: TRBV10-3; D gene: -; J gene: TRBJ2-7; CDR3 DNA: TGTGCCATCAGTGAGTCAGACGCGGGGTCCCACGAGCAGTACTTC; CDR3 protein: CAISESDAGSHEQYF
clone size: -; V gene: TRBV7-2; D gene: -; J gene: TRBJ1-6; CDR3 DNA: TGTGCCAGCTCTCCTCTGGGGTCACCCCTCCACTTT; CDR3 protein: CASSPLGSPLHF
clone size: once; V gene: TRBV15; D gene: -; J gene: TRBJ2-2; CDR3 DNA: TGTGCCACCAGCAGAGATCGGGATATGAACACCGGGGAGCTGTTTTTT; CDR3 protein: CATSRDRDMNTGELFF